This T cell receptor (beta chain) emerged from a study of T cells in tumors after PD-1 blockade. Study in general: Patients had no prior checkpoint blockade, systemic immunosuppressants, or anti-cancer therapy within 4 weeks. Mean per blood sample: about 110,000 templates (roughly 22,000-270,000), about 40,000 unique clonotypes. Study results and limitations: Some novel exhausted tumor clones appeared in pre-treatment blood, suggesting peripheral recruitment.

TCRdb's copy holds only in-frame clones and misses some; the assay was immunoSEQ multiplex PCR. Of about 47,000 clones detected, more than 60% appear once; the ten largest clones hold 8.7%. This clone was seen once. What it binds is unknown. Tumor or blood genomic DNA was sequenced, with inputs of 616 ng to 6,004 ng. The CDR3 spans 15 residues. Per germline, CDR1 SGHRS and CDR2 YFSETQ. The V segment lost 2 bases and the J segment 7 bases; nucleotides outside the gene matches: 4. This sequence joins TRBV5-1 and TRBJ2-1; 12 bases agree with TRBD1. The sample was PBMCs, taken before anti-PD-1 therapy. This clonotype was sampled from a human donor with advanced basal cell or squamous cell carcinoma (not recorded which). The CDR3, as DNA: TGCGCCAGCAGCTTTCGGGGACAGGGGGCTAATGAGCAGTTCTTC. Translation: CASSFRGQGANEQFF. Based on the CDR3 plus reference TRBV5-1 and TRBJ2-1, the full variable domain is KAGVTQTPRYLIKTRGQQVTLSCSPISGHRSVSWYQQTPGQGLQFLFEYFSETQRNKGNFPGRFSGRQFSNSRSEMNVSTLELGDSALYLCASSFRGQGANEQFFGPGTRLTVL.